These 10 T cell receptor beta chains were sequenced from one sample in a study of T cell changes during pregnancy in multiple sclerosis (dated by TCRdb to between 2018 and 2021). The library was prepared using the immunoSEQ multiplex PCR assay. What TCRdb holds here is the immuneACCESS table cut down to in-frame rearrangements. Part of the clones is not present; checked against another copy, under half of the missing clones reflect an unresolved V gene, and the others are unexplained. The sample table contains 70,000 to 100,000 clones; only one count was recorded for around 95% of them. The ten largest clones represent roughly 1.4% of the sample. The sequencing here drew on peripheral blood, taken in the third trimester of pregnancy. The source of these receptors is a female donor in good health, enrolled as a control in a pregnancy study.

The rearrangement joins TRBV5-1 to TRBJ2-1; 9 nucleotides agree with TRBD2. There are 15 residues in the CDR3. V lost 0 bases to trimming and J lost 9 bases; unmatched junction nucleotides: 7. CDR1 and CDR2 from the germline V gene are SGHRS and YFSETQ. The CDR3 loop reads CASSLAPSGIGEQFF. The CDR3 DNA reads TGCGCCAGCAGCTTGGCCCCTAGCGGGATTGGTGAGCAGTTCTTC.

V usage is TRBV6-4 and J usage is TRBJ2-1; 7 bases map to TRBD1. V shed 5 bases, J shed 8 bases, and the junction held 18 bases outside the gene matches. The germline V gene encodes CDR1 MRHNA and CDR2 SNTAGT. CDR3 length equals 17 residues. The CDR3 sequence is CASSLTTRGPLHHEQFF. Here the CDR3 DNA reads TGTGCCAGCAGTTTAACGACAAGGGGGCCCCTACACCATGAGCAGTTCTTC.

The chain has TRBV5-5 and TRBJ2-2; TRBD2 matches 7 bases. The junction had 9 bases not matched to a gene; V was cut back by 4 bases and J by 6 bases. This CDR3 comprises 15 residues. Germline loops: CDR1 SGHKS, CDR2 YYEKEE (reference sequence). As DNA, the CDR3 is TGTGCCAGCAGCCCCCGGACTAGAGGGTCCGGGGAGCTGTTTTTT. Its protein product is CASSPRTRGSGELFF.

The gene calls are TRBV6-1 and TRBJ2-6; unclear D gene. The CDR3 extends over 15 amino acids. Trimming cost V 0 bases and J 0 bases, with 3 bases left between them. The V gene's germline CDR1 is MNHNS and CDR2 SASEGT. CDR3 in amino acids: CASSEAYSGANVLTF. Here the CDR3 DNA reads TGTGCCAGCAGTGAAGCATACTCTGGGGCCAACGTCCTGACTTTC.

The rearrangement joins TRBV11-1 to TRBJ2-2; TRBD2 matches 8 bases. CDR1 and CDR2 (germline): SGHAT, FQDESV (reference sequence). The CDR3 extends over 18 amino acids. The ends lost 0 bases at V and 2 bases at J; junction bases unmatched: 8. The CDR3 nucleotides read TGTGCCAGCAGCTTAGCGGTGGTAGCGGGGCCTAACACCGGGGAGCTGTTTTTT. The encoded protein is CASSLAVVAGPNTGELFF.

The rearrangement joins TRBV6-6 to TRBJ2-5, with a possible D match to TRBD1 (6 bases). Trimming shortened V by 7 bases and J by 4 bases, and 13 bases separated the two germline ends. This CDR3 region has 13 residues. Germline assignment: CDR1 MNHNY and CDR2 SVGAGI (reference sequence). This chain's CDR3 is CASTRGAPETQYF. CDR3 DNA sequence: TGTGCCAGCACCAGGGGCGCACCAGAGACCCAGTACTTC.

The chain uses TRBV11-3 and TRBJ2-7; TRBD2 is a possible D gene (5 bases). Germline CDR1 SGHNT, CDR2 YENEEA. V was cut by 2 bases and J by 2 bases, with 13 bases left in between. The CDR3 is 15 residues long. The CDR3 DNA sequence: TGTGCCAGCAGCTTACGGGGAGACCCACCCTACGAGCAGTACTTC. Encoded protein: CASSLRGDPPYEQYF.

This clone came up a few times. The V and J genes are TRBV4-1 and TRBJ2-7; possibly TRBD2 for D (5 bases). CDR1 MGHRA and CDR2 YSYEKL come from the germline V gene. With 2 bases removed from V and 4 bases from J, the gap between germline ends came to 15 bases. There are 15 residues in the CDR3. CDR3 sequence reads: CASSQTKGSGYEQYF. Written as DNA, the CDR3 is TGCGCCAGCAGCCAAACAAAGGGTTCGGGGTACGAGCAGTACTTC.

The V gene is TRBV5-4, the J gene TRBJ2-7, with D possibly being TRBD2 (6 bases). Between the trimmed V and J ends, which lost 0 bases and 4 bases, there was a span of 14 bases. This CDR3 contains 15 residues. Per germline, CDR1 SGHNT and CDR2 YYREEE (reference sequence). The CDR3 coding sequence is TGTGCCAGCAGCTTGGATTCGGGGGAGGAGTACGAGCAGTACTTC. This translates into CASSLDSGEEYEQYF. Full variable domain (remainder filled in from reference TRBV5-4 and TRBJ2-7): ETGVTQSPTHLIKTRGQQVTLRCSSQSGHNTVSWYQQALGQGPQFIFQYYREEENGRGNFPPRFSGLQFPNYSSELNVNALELDDSALYLCASSLDSGEEYEQYFGPGTRLTVT.

The chain employs TRBV7-6 and TRBJ2-7, with a weak D call TRBD2 (7 bases). V was shortened by 5 bases and J by 2 bases, with 19 bases between the two germline ends. The CDR3 loop spans 16 amino acids. Germline V gives CDR1 SGHVS, CDR2 FNYEAQ. The CDR3 bases are TGTGCCAGCAGCCCAAGTGGGGGGGGCGTCCCCTACGAGCAGTACTTC. Translated: CASSPSGGGVPYEQYF. Supplemented by reference TRBV7-6 and TRBJ2-7, the full variable domain reads GAGVSQSPRYKVTKRGQDVALRCDPISGHVSLYWYRQALGQGPEFLTYFNYEAQQDKSGLPNDRFSAERPEGSISTLTIQRTEQRDSAMYRCASSPSGGGVPYEQYFGPGTRLTVT.